Listed here is a single T cell receptor beta chain. TCRdb reprocessed the RT-PCR reads via MiXCR and lists one record per CDR3 protein. The repertoire holds some 640,000 distinct CDR3 sequences, approximately 15% seen once, with around 7% in the top ten. The germline V and J ends were trimmed by 7 bases and 5 bases, with 12 bases remaining between them. The germline V gene encodes CDR1 ENHRY and CDR2 SYGVKD. This CDR3 has 13 amino acids. This entry is derived from a study of response to subunit inactivated influenza vaccine. The chain uses TRBV10-3 and TRBJ1-5; D not certain. Specimen: PBMCs from blood, collected 14 days before vaccination. This clonotype originated in a man over 45 who received an inactivated influenza vaccine. CDR3: CAIKGYADQPQHF. The CDR3 DNA reads as TGTGCCATCAAAGGTTACGCGGATCAGCCCCAGCATTTT.